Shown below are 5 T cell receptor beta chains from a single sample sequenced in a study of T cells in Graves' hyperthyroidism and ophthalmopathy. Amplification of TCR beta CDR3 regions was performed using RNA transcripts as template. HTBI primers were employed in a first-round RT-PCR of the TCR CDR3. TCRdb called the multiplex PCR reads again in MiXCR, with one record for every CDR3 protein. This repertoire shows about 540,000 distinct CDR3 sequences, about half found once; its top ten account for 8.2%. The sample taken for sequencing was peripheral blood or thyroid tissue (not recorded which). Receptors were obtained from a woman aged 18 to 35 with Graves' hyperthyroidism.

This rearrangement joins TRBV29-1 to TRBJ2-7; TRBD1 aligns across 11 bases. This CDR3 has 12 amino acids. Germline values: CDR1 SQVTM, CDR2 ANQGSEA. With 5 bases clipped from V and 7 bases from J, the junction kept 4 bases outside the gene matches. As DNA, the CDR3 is TGCAGCGTTATGGACAGGGGGCTTGAGCAGTACTTC. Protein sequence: CSVMDRGLEQYF.

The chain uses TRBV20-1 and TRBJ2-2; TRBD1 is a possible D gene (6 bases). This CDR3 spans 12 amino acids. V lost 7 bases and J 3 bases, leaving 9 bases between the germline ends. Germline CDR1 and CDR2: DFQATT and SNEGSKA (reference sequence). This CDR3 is CSGQGYTGELFF. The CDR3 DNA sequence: TGCAGTGGGCAGGGGTACACCGGGGAGCTGTTTTTT.

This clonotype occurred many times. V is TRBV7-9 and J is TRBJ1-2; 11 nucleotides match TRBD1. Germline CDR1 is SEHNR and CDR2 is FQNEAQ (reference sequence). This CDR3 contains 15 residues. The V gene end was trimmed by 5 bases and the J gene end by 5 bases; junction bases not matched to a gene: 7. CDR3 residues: CASSLGTGGPYGYTF. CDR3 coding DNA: TGTGCCAGCAGCCTCGGGACAGGGGGACCGTATGGCTACACCTTC.

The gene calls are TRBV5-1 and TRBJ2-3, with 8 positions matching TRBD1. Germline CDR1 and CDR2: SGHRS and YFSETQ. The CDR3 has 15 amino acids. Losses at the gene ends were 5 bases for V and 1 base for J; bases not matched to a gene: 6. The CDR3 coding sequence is TGCGCCAGCAGAGACAGGGGAGTGGGCACAGATACGCAGTATTTT. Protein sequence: CASRDRGVGTDTQYF.

The CDR3 DNA sequence: TGTGCCTGCAGTAGCGGAAGCTCCTACGAGCAGTACTTC. It yields the protein CACSSGSSYEQYF. This chain connects TRBV10-3 to TRBJ2-7, with D maybe TRBD2 (6 bases). The CDR3 contains 13 residues. Germline CDR1 is ENHRY and CDR2 is SYGVKD. The V end was cut by 11 bases, the J end by 0 bases, with 14 bases between.